Listed below are T cell receptor beta chains from one sample, sequenced in a study of blood T cell repertoires in COVID-19. Produced via immunoSEQ multiplex PCR; TCRdb's table is partial and in-frame only. The table has around 200,000 clones, roughly 86% seen once. The sample was PBMCs or T cells enriched from blood (not recorded which). These receptors came from a man in his forties or fifties with acute COVID-19. The CDR3 runs from the conserved cysteine through the conserved F or W. A D gene is named only where the DNA matches it firmly. Not all rows give a size; the values are once, few, many and, for expanded clones, a class.

d_call: TRBD1
j_call: TRBJ2-7
clone_size: -
v_call: TRBV19
cdr3_aa: CASSSGQGDEQYF
cdr3_nt: TGTGCCAGTAGCTCAGGACAGGGGGACGAGCAGTACTTC

d_call: -
j_call: TRBJ1-5
clone_size: -
v_call: TRBV7-2
cdr3_aa: CASSVTGLGQPQHF
cdr3_nt: TGTGCCAGCAGCGTTACAGGGCTGGGTCAGCCCCAGCATTTT

d_call: TRBD1
j_call: TRBJ1-1
clone_size: -
v_call: TRBV9
cdr3_aa: CASSATGFDTEAFF
cdr3_nt: TGTGCCAGCAGCGCGACAGGGTTTGACACTGAAGCTTTCTTT

d_call: -
j_call: TRBJ1-1
clone_size: -
v_call: TRBV27
cdr3_aa: CASRSMRDTEAFF
cdr3_nt: TGTGCCAGCAGGAGCATGCGTGACACTGAAGCTTTCTTT

d_call: -
j_call: TRBJ1-4
clone_size: once
v_call: TRBV7-8
cdr3_aa: CASSLVRDRPNEKLFF
cdr3_nt: TGTGCCAGCAGCTTAGTCAGAGACAGGCCCAATGAAAAACTGTTTTTT

d_call: -
j_call: TRBJ2-1
clone_size: few
v_call: TRBV19
cdr3_aa: CASSIDLVPNEQFF
cdr3_nt: TGTGCCAGTAGTATAGATTTAGTTCCCAATGAGCAGTTCTTC

d_call: -
j_call: TRBJ1-6
clone_size: -
v_call: TRBV28
cdr3_aa: CASRGTQVGSPLHF
cdr3_nt: TGTGCCAGCAGGGGCACCCAGGTCGGCTCACCCCTCCACTTT

d_call: -
j_call: TRBJ2-2
clone_size: -
v_call: TRBV28
cdr3_aa: CASSLRRDATGELFF
cdr3_nt: TGTGCCAGCAGTTTGAGGCGGGACGCCACCGGGGAGCTGTTTTTT

d_call: -
j_call: TRBJ2-7
clone_size: -
v_call: TRBV5-1
cdr3_aa: CASSLAGRGVDEQYF
cdr3_nt: TGCGCCAGCAGCTTGGCTGGGCGGGGCGTAGACGAGCAGTACTTC

d_call: -
j_call: TRBJ2-2
clone_size: -
v_call: TRBV7-9
cdr3_aa: CASSLSGTGTGELFF
cdr3_nt: TGTGCCAGCAGCTTATCGGGAACAGGGACCGGGGAGCTGTTTTTT

d_call: TRBD1
j_call: TRBJ1-5
clone_size: -
v_call: TRBV19
cdr3_aa: CASSTDRANQPQHF
cdr3_nt: TGTGCCAGTAGTACCGACAGGGCCAATCAGCCCCAGCATTTT

d_call: TRBD2
j_call: TRBJ2-3
clone_size: -
v_call: TRBV3-1/TRBV3-2
cdr3_aa: CASSQWRSGRTDTQYF
cdr3_nt: TGTGCCAGCAGCCAGTGGCGTAGCGGGAGAACAGATACGCAGTATTTT

d_call: TRBD1
j_call: TRBJ2-3
clone_size: -
v_call: TRBV5-4
cdr3_aa: CASSPGQGDTDTQYF
cdr3_nt: TGTGCCAGCAGCCCGGGACAGGGGGACACAGATACGCAGTATTTT

d_call: TRBD1
j_call: TRBJ1-2
clone_size: few
v_call: TRBV5-8
cdr3_aa: CASSSPGQGTYGYTF
cdr3_nt: TGTGCCAGCAGCTCACCGGGACAGGGAACCTATGGCTACACCTTC

d_call: TRBD2
j_call: TRBJ2-2
clone_size: -
v_call: TRBV7-9
cdr3_aa: CASSARLAGDSGELFF
cdr3_nt: TGTGCCAGCAGCGCACGACTAGCGGGAGACTCCGGGGAGCTGTTTTTT